The rows below give T cell receptor beta chains drawn from one sample of a study of shared clonotypes between healthy human individuals. The assay was immunoSEQ multiplex PCR, and TCRdb's table has in-frame clones only and misses some. Here the sample spans more than 450,000 clones, 70% to 80% being singletons. Sequenced sample: PBMCs. The source is a woman in her forties in good health. Some clones in this sample may be carry-over from other donors' samples. CDR3s include the opening cysteine and the closing phenylalanine or tryptophan. Fields, in order: clone size, V gene, J gene, D gene, CDR3 DNA, CDR3 protein. The D gene is left open where the match is weak. Size is stated for part of the rows, as once, few or many counts, or as a class when the clone is expanded.

clone size: -; V gene: TRBV27; J gene: TRBJ1-2; D gene: -; CDR3 DNA: TGTGCCAGCAGCCGAAATCCGGGGGCCGGCTATGGCTACACCTTC; CDR3 protein: CASSRNPGAGYGYTF
clone size: few; V gene: TRBV28; J gene: TRBJ1-1; D gene: -; CDR3 DNA: TGTGCCAGCAGTTTAACGAGCCTGAGGGCTGAAGCTTTCTTT; CDR3 protein: CASSLTSLRAEAFF
clone size: -; V gene: TRBV7-2; J gene: TRBJ2-5; D gene: -; CDR3 DNA: TGTGCCAGCAGCTTAGGTGTTCTGGGGACGAGGGAGACCCAGTACTTC; CDR3 protein: CASSLGVLGTRETQYF
clone size: once; V gene: TRBV7-9; J gene: TRBJ2-5; D gene: TRBD2; CDR3 DNA: TGTGCCAGCAGCTTAGCGCGATTAGCGGGACCGTCAGAGACCCAGTACTTC; CDR3 protein: CASSLARLAGPSETQYF
clone size: -; V gene: TRBV29-1; J gene: TRBJ2-1; D gene: -; CDR3 DNA: TGCAGCGTTGAAGATAGTACCTACAATGAGCAGTTCTTC; CDR3 protein: CSVEDSTYNEQFF
clone size: -; V gene: TRBV5-1; J gene: TRBJ2-5; D gene: -; CDR3 DNA: TGCGCCAGCAGCTGGCCATCCCGAGTCCCTTCTAGGGACCGGGAGACCCAGTACTTC; CDR3 protein: CASSWPSRVPSRDRETQYF
clone size: -; V gene: TRBV18; J gene: TRBJ2-5; D gene: -; CDR3 DNA: TGTGCCAGCTCACCACTTGACTACCAAGAGACCCAGTACTTC; CDR3 protein: CASSPLDYQETQYF
clone size: -; V gene: TRBV4-2; J gene: TRBJ2-7; D gene: TRBD2; CDR3 DNA: TGTGCTAGCAGCCAAGAGGACGGGGAGGGATACGAGCAGTACTTC; CDR3 protein: CASSQEDGEGYEQYF
clone size: -; V gene: TRBV18; J gene: TRBJ2-5; D gene: TRBD1; CDR3 DNA: TGTGCCAGCTCACCTTTCCTTGGGACAGGGGGTCGAGAGACCCAGTACTTC; CDR3 protein: CASSPFLGTGGRETQYF
clone size: -; V gene: TRBV28; J gene: TRBJ2-7; D gene: TRBD1; CDR3 DNA: TGTGCCAGCAGTTCGCCGGGACAGACCTACGAGCAGTACTTC; CDR3 protein: CASSSPGQTYEQYF
clone size: few; V gene: TRBV5-1; J gene: TRBJ2-1; D gene: TRBD2; CDR3 DNA: TGCGCCAGCAGGGCCTCATTCGCGGGAGGTGAGCAGTTCTTC; CDR3 protein: CASRASFAGGEQFF
clone size: -; V gene: TRBV5-4; J gene: TRBJ2-1; D gene: TRBD2; CDR3 DNA: TGTGCCAGCAGTTCCCCGCGGAGCGGGAACAATGAGCAGTTCTTC; CDR3 protein: CASSSPRSGNNEQFF
clone size: -; V gene: TRBV7-6; J gene: TRBJ2-5; D gene: -; CDR3 DNA: TGTGCCAGCAGCTTAGGGGGAGCGACCCAGTACTTC; CDR3 protein: CASSLGGATQYF
clone size: -; V gene: TRBV15; J gene: TRBJ2-1; D gene: -; CDR3 DNA: TGTGCCACCAGCTCCCTTCGGCGGGGCTACAATGAGCAGTTCTTC; CDR3 protein: CATSSLRRGYNEQFF
clone size: many; V gene: TRBV20-1; J gene: TRBJ2-1; D gene: -; CDR3 DNA: TGCAGTGCTAGTAAGCGCAATGAGCAGTTCTTC; CDR3 protein: CSASKRNEQFF
clone size: -; V gene: TRBV30; J gene: TRBJ1-2; D gene: -; CDR3 DNA: TGTGCCTGGAGTGTACGGGACGCCACAGGCTACACCTTC; CDR3 protein: CAWSVRDATGYTF
clone size: -; V gene: TRBV5-1; J gene: TRBJ2-6; D gene: TRBD2; CDR3 DNA: TGCGCCAGCAGCCTCTCTAGCGGGCTGAGCTCTGGGGCCAACGTCCTGACTTTC; CDR3 protein: CASSLSSGLSSGANVLTF
clone size: -; V gene: TRBV5-1; J gene: TRBJ2-3; D gene: TRBD2; CDR3 DNA: TGCGCCAGCAGCTTCACTAGCGGGAGGGGGAGCACAGATACGCAGTATTTT; CDR3 protein: CASSFTSGRGSTDTQYF
clone size: few; V gene: TRBV10-3; J gene: TRBJ2-5; D gene: -; CDR3 DNA: TGTGCCACCAGGCGGGGATGGGGACTCTCCCAAGAGACCCAGTACTTC; CDR3 protein: CATRRGWGLSQETQYF
clone size: -; V gene: TRBV6-6; J gene: TRBJ2-1; D gene: -; CDR3 DNA: TGTGCCAGCAGTTGGGGTCCGGGGTACAATGAGCAGTTCTTC; CDR3 protein: CASSWGPGYNEQFF
clone size: -; V gene: TRBV7-9; J gene: TRBJ1-2; D gene: -; CDR3 DNA: TGTGCCAGCAGCTTGGAAGTGGAGCTCTATGGCTACACCTTC; CDR3 protein: CASSLEVELYGYTF
clone size: -; V gene: TRBV20-1; J gene: TRBJ2-7; D gene: -; CDR3 DNA: TGCAGTGCTAGTTACCAGTACGAGCAGTACTTC; CDR3 protein: CSASYQYEQYF
clone size: few; V gene: TRBV7-2; J gene: TRBJ2-3; D gene: -; CDR3 DNA: TGTGCCAGCAGCCTCGCCGTAGATACGCAGTATTTT; CDR3 protein: CASSLAVDTQYF
clone size: -; V gene: TRBV5-1; J gene: TRBJ2-1; D gene: -; CDR3 DNA: TGCGCCAGCAGCTGGGGGCTTAACAATGAGCAGTTCTTC; CDR3 protein: CASSWGLNNEQFF
clone size: -; V gene: TRBV11-2; J gene: TRBJ2-1; D gene: TRBD2; CDR3 DNA: TGTGCCAGCAGCTTACCCCGGACTAGCGGGAGGGCCGTTAATGAGCAGTTCTTC; CDR3 protein: CASSLPRTSGRAVNEQFF
clone size: once; V gene: TRBV4-1; J gene: TRBJ2-7; D gene: -; CDR3 DNA: TGCGCCAGCAGCCAAGCCGGAGCCTACGAGCAGTACTTC; CDR3 protein: CASSQAGAYEQYF
clone size: -; V gene: TRBV5-1; J gene: TRBJ2-2; D gene: TRBD1; CDR3 DNA: TGCGCCAGCAGCCGAAGACAGGGGTCCGGGGAGCTGTTTTTT; CDR3 protein: CASSRRQGSGELFF
clone size: -; V gene: TRBV29-1; J gene: TRBJ2-3; D gene: -; CDR3 DNA: TGCAGCGTTGAATCTAGGGGGGAGAGCACAGATACGCAGTATTTT; CDR3 protein: CSVESRGESTDTQYF
clone size: -; V gene: TRBV5-1; J gene: TRBJ1-4; D gene: -; CDR3 DNA: TGCGCCAGCAGCTTGGAGGCAGGGCGAGGGAATGAAAAACTGTTTTTT; CDR3 protein: CASSLEAGRGNEKLFF
clone size: -; V gene: TRBV28; J gene: TRBJ1-2; D gene: -; CDR3 DNA: TGTGCCAGCAGTTTAGGGGGTGAATACTATGGCTACACCTTC; CDR3 protein: CASSLGGEYYGYTF
clone size: many; V gene: TRBV15; J gene: TRBJ2-7; D gene: -; CDR3 DNA: TGTGCCACCAGCAGGGACACTACCTACGAGCAGTACTTC; CDR3 protein: CATSRDTTYEQYF
clone size: -; V gene: TRBV19; J gene: TRBJ2-7; D gene: -; CDR3 DNA: TGTGCCAGTAGTATAGCTCAGGGCTACGAGCAGTACTTC; CDR3 protein: CASSIAQGYEQYF
clone size: -; V gene: TRBV7-3; J gene: TRBJ2-7; D gene: TRBD2; CDR3 DNA: TGTGCCAGCAGCCCACTCGGGACTAGCGGACCCTACGAGCAGTACTTC; CDR3 protein: CASSPLGTSGPYEQYF
clone size: -; V gene: TRBV28; J gene: TRBJ2-7; D gene: -; CDR3 DNA: TGTGCCAGCAGTTCCCTAAGAGGCGGGTCCTACGAGCAGTACTTC; CDR3 protein: CASSSLRGGSYEQYF
clone size: -; V gene: TRBV7-3; J gene: TRBJ1-2; D gene: -; CDR3 DNA: TGTGCCAGCAGCTGGACTCATGGGGCTTATGGCTACACCTTC; CDR3 protein: CASSWTHGAYGYTF
clone size: -; V gene: TRBV5-1; J gene: TRBJ2-3; D gene: -; CDR3 DNA: TGCGCCAGCAGCTTGGAAGGGGCGACACGCACAGATACGCAGTATTTT; CDR3 protein: CASSLEGATRTDTQYF
clone size: -; V gene: TRBV11-2; J gene: TRBJ2-1; D gene: -; CDR3 DNA: TGTGCCAGCAGCTTACTAGGGAGGAGCAATGAGCAGTTCTTC; CDR3 protein: CASSLLGRSNEQFF
clone size: -; V gene: TRBV10-3; J gene: TRBJ1-3; D gene: -; CDR3 DNA: TGTGCCATCCGGGAGGCCTCTGGAAACACCATATATTTT; CDR3 protein: CAIREASGNTIYF
clone size: -; V gene: TRBV6-1; J gene: TRBJ2-7; D gene: -; CDR3 DNA: TGTGCCAGCAGTGAATTTTCCTACGAGCAGTACTTC; CDR3 protein: CASSEFSYEQYF
clone size: -; V gene: TRBV23-1; J gene: TRBJ2-2; D gene: TRBD2; CDR3 DNA: TGCGCCAGCAGTCAATCAGCGGCCCTAGCGGGAGCTGCGAACACCGGGGAGCTGTTTTTT; CDR3 protein: CASSQSAALAGAANTGELFF
clone size: -; V gene: TRBV7-3; J gene: TRBJ2-1; D gene: TRBD2; CDR3 DNA: TGTGCCAGCAGCCAGACTAGCGGGACCTACAATGAGCAGTTCTTC; CDR3 protein: CASSQTSGTYNEQFF
clone size: -; V gene: TRBV5-4; J gene: TRBJ2-5; D gene: -; CDR3 DNA: TGTGCCAGCAGCTTGGGTGTCAAGGCAGAGACCCAGTACTTC; CDR3 protein: CASSLGVKAETQYF
clone size: -; V gene: TRBV12-5; J gene: TRBJ2-1; D gene: -; CDR3 DNA: TGTGCTAGTGGTTTGATCTCCTACCAAAGCAATGAGCAGTTCTTC; CDR3 protein: CASGLISYQSNEQFF
clone size: -; V gene: TRBV19; J gene: TRBJ2-3; D gene: TRBD1; CDR3 DNA: TGTGCCAGTAGTGGACAGGGCACAGATACGCAGTATTTT; CDR3 protein: CASSGQGTDTQYF
clone size: -; V gene: TRBV4-3; J gene: TRBJ2-7; D gene: -; CDR3 DNA: TGCGCCAGCAGCCAGGGGGTAGCTTCCTACGAGCAGTACTTC; CDR3 protein: CASSQGVASYEQYF
clone size: -; V gene: TRBV5-1; J gene: TRBJ2-2; D gene: TRBD2; CDR3 DNA: TGCGCCAGCAGCCCTCCCAGCGGGAGAGGCACCGGGGAGCTGTTTTTT; CDR3 protein: CASSPPSGRGTGELFF
clone size: -; V gene: TRBV5-1; J gene: TRBJ2-7; D gene: -; CDR3 DNA: TGCGCCAGCAGCACTTCCTACGAGCAGTACTTC; CDR3 protein: CASSTSYEQYF
clone size: few; V gene: TRBV20-1; J gene: TRBJ2-7; D gene: -; CDR3 DNA: TGCAGTGCTGGACTCCCCTACGAGCAGTACTTC; CDR3 protein: CSAGLPYEQYF
clone size: -; V gene: TRBV9; J gene: TRBJ2-7; D gene: TRBD1; CDR3 DNA: TGTGCCAGCAGCGTTAGCTCCGGACAGGGGGGTTACGAGCAGTACTTC; CDR3 protein: CASSVSSGQGGYEQYF
clone size: -; V gene: TRBV30; J gene: TRBJ2-6; D gene: -; CDR3 DNA: TGTGCCTGGAGTCGGACGGGGGACGTCCTGACTTTC; CDR3 protein: CAWSRTGDVLTF
clone size: -; V gene: TRBV7-8; J gene: TRBJ1-2; D gene: -; CDR3 DNA: TGTGCCAGCAGCCCACTTATCATACAGGGTAATTCTAACTATGGCTACACCTTC; CDR3 protein: CASSPLIIQGNSNYGYTF
clone size: -; V gene: TRBV10-2; J gene: TRBJ2-7; D gene: TRBD2; CDR3 DNA: TGCGCCAGCGCGGAGGTGGGGAGGGCCATCGGGCAGTACTTC; CDR3 protein: CASAEVGRAIGQYF
clone size: few; V gene: TRBV6-1; J gene: TRBJ1-4; D gene: -; CDR3 DNA: TGTGCCAGCAGTGAAAGTAGAGAAAAACTGTTTTTT; CDR3 protein: CASSESREKLFF
clone size: -; V gene: TRBV10-3; J gene: TRBJ2-3; D gene: TRBD2; CDR3 DNA: TGTGCCATCAGTGACCCCCCTATAGCGGGAGGGCCCCTCACAGATACGCAGTATTTT; CDR3 protein: CAISDPPIAGGPLTDTQYF